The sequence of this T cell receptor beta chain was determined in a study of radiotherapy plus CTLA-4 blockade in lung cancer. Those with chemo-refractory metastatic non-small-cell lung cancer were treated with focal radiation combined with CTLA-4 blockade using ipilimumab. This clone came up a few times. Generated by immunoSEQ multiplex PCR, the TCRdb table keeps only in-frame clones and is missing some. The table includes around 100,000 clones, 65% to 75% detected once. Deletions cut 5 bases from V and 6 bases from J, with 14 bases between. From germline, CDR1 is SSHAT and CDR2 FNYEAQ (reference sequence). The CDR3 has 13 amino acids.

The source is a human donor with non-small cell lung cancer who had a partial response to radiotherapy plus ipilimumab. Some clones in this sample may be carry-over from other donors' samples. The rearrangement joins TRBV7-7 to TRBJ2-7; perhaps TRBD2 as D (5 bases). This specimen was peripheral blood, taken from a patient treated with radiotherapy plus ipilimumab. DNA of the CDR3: TGTGCCAGCAGCGTAACCCGGGGATCCGAGCAGTACTTC. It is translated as CASSVTRGSEQYF.